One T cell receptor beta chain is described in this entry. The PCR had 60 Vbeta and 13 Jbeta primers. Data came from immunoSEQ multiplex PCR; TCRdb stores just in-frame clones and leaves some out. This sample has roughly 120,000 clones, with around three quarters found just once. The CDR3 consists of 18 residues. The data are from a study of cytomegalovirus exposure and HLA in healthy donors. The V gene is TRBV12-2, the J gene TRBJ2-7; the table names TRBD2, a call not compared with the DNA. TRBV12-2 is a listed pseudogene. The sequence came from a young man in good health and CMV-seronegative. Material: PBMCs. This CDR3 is CASRLVLAGVSLGSEQYF. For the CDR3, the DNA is TGTGCAAGTCGCTTAGTCTTAGCGGGAGTATCTCTGGGGTCCGAGCAGTACTTC.